This TCR beta chain was captured by sequencing in a study of early T cells in non-severe SARS-CoV-2 infection. Background on the study: RNA in bulk from unsorted whole blood was sequenced, and chains were unpaired.

Notes on the study in general: Lookups in VDJdb leaned toward anti-spike CD8 responses and missed private and CD4 specificities.

This clonotype was picked up many times. Antigen: not known. TCRdb processed the 5' RACE reads anew with MiXCR; each CDR3 protein has one entry. Found here are tens of thousands of distinct CDR3 sequences, 5.8% of them singletons; the top ten hold 7% to 8.5%. The CDR3 runs 14 residues. V lost 6 bases, J lost 11 bases, and 10 bases stayed unmatched. Germline V gene data show CDR1 as MNHEY and CDR2 as SVGAGI. Sequences were obtained from whole blood. The chain carries TRBV6-5 and TRBJ1-4; TRBD1 matches 9 bases. The TCR sequence derives from an adult who was a healthcare worker with PCR-confirmed SARS-CoV-2 infection or an uninfected control (not recorded which). This CDR3 reads CASRTGTGYRKLFF. In nucleotides, the CDR3 is TGTGCCAGCAGAACCGGGACAGGGTATCGGAAACTGTTTTTT.